The clone carrying this TCR beta chain came up a few times. The record originates from a study of blood T cell repertoires in COVID-19. The assay was immunoSEQ multiplex PCR, and TCRdb's table has in-frame clones only and misses some. Among 350,000 to 500,000 clones listed, 70% to 90% were seen once. Input material: PBMCs or T cells enriched from blood (not recorded which). This clonotype was obtained from a woman under 30 who had been exposed to COVID-19.

The CDR3 DNA follows: TGTGCCAGCAGCTTGAGGCTAGCGGCAGCGAATGAAAAACTGTTTTTT. It specifies CASSLRLAAANEKLFF. V gene TRBV5-5 combines with J gene TRBJ1-4; no clear D. Germline V CDR1 and CDR2: SGHKS, YYEKEE (reference sequence). The CDR3 length is 16 residues. V lost 1 base and J lost 5, with 15 bases in between.